Following are 5 T cell receptor beta chains from one sample sequenced in a study of blood T cell repertoires in COVID-19. Repertoires were generated with immunoSEQ multiplex PCR, while TCRdb's copy carries only in-frame clones and drops some. This table has around 160,000 clones, roughly 84% appearing once. The sequenced sample consisted of PBMCs or T cells enriched from blood (not recorded which). All receptors come from a woman between 50 and 59 years old who had been exposed to COVID-19.

The chain uses TRBV10-3 and TRBJ1-2, with unresolved D. Germline values: CDR1 ENHRY, CDR2 SYGVKD. Between the trimmed V and J ends, which lost 0 bases and 7 bases, there was a span of 15 bases. The CDR3 is made up of 15 amino acids. This chain's CDR3 is CAISESGLTRAGYTF. CDR3 bases: TGTGCCATCAGTGAGTCTGGACTGACAAGGGCTGGCTACACCTTC.

This chain links TRBV7-2 with TRBJ2-2; 12 bases are shared with TRBD2. The CDR3 covers 16 residues. Looked up from germline, CDR1 is SGHTA and CDR2 is FQGNSA. Germline trimming cut 1 base from V and 6 bases from J; bases unmatched to any gene: 3. The CDR3 region is CASSLGTSGTSGELFF. CDR3 nucleotides: TGTGCCAGCAGCTTAGGGACTAGCGGGACATCCGGGGAGCTGTTTTTT. The full variable domain, its missing parts supplied by reference TRBV7-2 and TRBJ2-2, is GAGVSQSPSNKVTEKGKDVELRCDPISGHTALYWYRQSLGQGLEFLIYFQGNSAPDKSGLPSDRFSAERTGGSVSTLTIQRTQQEDSAVYLCASSLGTSGTSGELFFGEGSRLTVL.

V usage is TRBV7-8 and J usage is TRBJ2-5; D may be TRBD1 (7 bases). Germline V gene sequence: CDR1 SGHVS, CDR2 FQNEAQ. Trimming cost V 5 bases and J 0 bases, with 19 bases left between them. CDR3 size: 17 residues. The CDR3, as DNA: TGTGCCAGCAGCCCCTATCCCCAGGGGGGTTACCAAGAGACCCAGTACTTC. It translates to CASSPYPQGGYQETQYF.

This clone was observed a handful of times. The rearrangement links TRBV2 to TRBJ1-1, with 8 bases fitting TRBD1. Unmatched junction bases numbered 5, after V lost 7 bases and J lost 4 bases. The CDR3 is made up of 13 amino acids. Per germline, CDR1 SNHLY and CDR2 FYNNEI. The CDR3: CASNQGAATEAFF. The DNA for the CDR3 is TGTGCCAGCAACCAGGGGGCTGCCACTGAAGCTTTCTTT.

This rearrangement joins TRBV19 to TRBJ2-2, with 8 nucleotides matching TRBD2. Germline assignment: CDR1 LNHDA and CDR2 SQIVND (reference sequence). V lost 8 bases to trimming and J lost 3 bases; unmatched junction nucleotides: 2. The CDR3 is 13 residues long. CDR3 sequence reads: CASDGRDTGELFF. The CDR3 region has the DNA TGTGCCAGTGACGGGAGGGACACCGGGGAGCTGTTTTTT.